Following are 30 T cell receptor beta chains from one sample sequenced in a study of cytomegalovirus exposure and HLA in healthy donors. Both 60 Vbeta primers and 13 Jbeta primers went into the PCR. Sequenced by immunoSEQ multiplex PCR; TCRdb stores in-frame clones only, minus some. The sample lists under 200,000 clones, over 70% seen once, with around 7% in the top ten. The source material was PBMCs. These receptors originate from a male donor in good health and CMV-seropositive.

The chain couples TRBV19 to TRBJ2-5; no clear D. The V gene's germline CDR1 is LNHDA and CDR2 SQIVND (reference sequence). Trimming took 1 base from V and 6 from J, leaving 12 bases between them. The CDR3 is 14 amino acids. The chain's CDR3 is CASSIGSQGKTQYF. Here the CDR3 DNA reads TGTGCCAGTAGTATAGGGAGTCAAGGAAAGACCCAGTACTTC.

Only one count was recorded for this clone. A read error may produce the germline difference seen at one junction end. The chain has TRBV10-3 and TRBJ1-2, with D maybe TRBD1 (6 bases). The CDR3 spans 19 residues. Looked up from germline, CDR1 is ENHRY and CDR2 is SYGVKD. CDR3 DNA sequence: TGTGCCATCAGTGAGGAGATTCCCCCCGGGACAAAGACTAACTGTGGCTACACCTTC. It translates to CAISEEIPPGTKTNCGYTF.

The chain combines TRBV2 with TRBJ1-2; 11 bases line up with TRBD1. The length of the CDR3 is 13 residues. After removal of 9 bases from V and 4 bases from J, the junction contained 4 bases not matched to a gene. The germline V gene has CDR1 SNHLY and CDR2 FYNNEI. The CDR3 nucleotides read TGTGCCAGTGGACAGGGGGCGACCTATGGCTACACCTTC. Translated, it gives CASGQGATYGYTF.

The V and J genes are TRBV6-5 and TRBJ1-2; 9 positions agree with TRBD1. Germline V CDR1 and CDR2: MNHEY, SVGAGI. The CDR3 covers 14 residues. The V gene end was trimmed by 5 bases and the J gene end by 2 bases; junction bases not matched to a gene: 3. The DNA of the CDR3 is TGTGCCAGCAGTCTTGGGACAGGGAACTATGGCTACACCTTC. Translated: CASSLGTGNYGYTF.

This chain links TRBV10-3 with TRBJ1-5, with 7 bases lining up with TRBD1. Germline CDR1 and CDR2: ENHRY and SYGVKD. The CDR3 is 16 residues long. J lost 4 bases, V lost 0 bases, and 6 bases had no gene match. CDR3 sequence reads: CAISESRSGGNQPQHF. CDR3 DNA sequence: TGTGCCATCAGTGAGTCTCGATCAGGGGGGAATCAGCCCCAGCATTTT.

This clone was seen a few times. The chain has TRBV9 and TRBJ2-1, with a weak D call TRBD2 (7 bases). CDR1 and CDR2 (germline): SGDLS, YYNGEE. Trimming removed 0 bases at V and 10 bases at J, with 17 bases between. This CDR3 has 15 residues. CDR3 in DNA: TGTGCCAGCAGCGTAGTTGGGGGGGGGCGTAGGGAGCAGTTCTTC. Translating gives CASSVVGGGRREQFF.

The chain has TRBV15 and TRBJ1-2; 10 nucleotides match TRBD1. Germline CDR1 is LNHNV and CDR2 is YYDKDF (reference sequence). This CDR3 comprises 16 residues. The ends lost 6 bases at V and 5 bases at J; junction bases unmatched: 12. CDR3 in DNA: TGTGCCACCAGGAAGGGACAGGGGCCTTCTGAGTATGGCTACACCTTC. Residues: CATRKGQGPSEYGYTF.

A few counts support this clone. The chain carries TRBV5-4 and TRBJ1-1; 7 bases align to TRBD1. The germline gives CDR1 SGHNT, CDR2 YYREEE (reference sequence). The V and J ends lost 5 bases and 6 bases, in that order; junction bases with no gene match: 7. The CDR3 is 13 amino acids. In nucleotides, the CDR3 is TGTGCCAGCAGTACCGACAGGGCGGCTGAAGCTTTCTTT. Translation gives CASSTDRAAEAFF.

This chain links TRBV30 with TRBJ2-7; D gene unclear. V lost 4 bases, J lost 0 bases, and 10 bases lay in between. Germline V gives CDR1 GTSNPN, CDR2 SVGIG (reference sequence). The CDR3 has 13 amino acids. The CDR3 is CAWTGGSSYEQYF. CDR3 nucleotide sequence: TGTGCCTGGACGGGTGGCAGCTCCTACGAGCAGTACTTC.

On this clone: An end of the junction does not agree with germline; a read error may underlie this. The chain links TRBV7-9 to TRBJ1-4; 7 bases line up with TRBD1. CDR3 length equals 14 residues. Germline CDR1 SEHNR, CDR2 FQNEAQ (reference sequence). The CDR3 spells CSSSLGGGDEKLFF. CDR3 nucleotides: TGTTCCAGCAGCTTAGGAGGGGGCGACGAAAAACTGTTTTTT.

The chain carries TRBV7-8 and TRBJ2-2, with 9 bases identical to TRBD1. V shed 1 base and J 1 base; nucleotides not matched to a gene: 1. The CDR3 loop spans 16 amino acids. Germline lookup yields CDR1 SGHVS and CDR2 FQNEAQ. CDR3 loop: CASSLVGQGNTGELFF. The CDR3 DNA follows: TGTGCCAGCAGCTTAGTGGGACAGGGGAACACCGGGGAGCTGTTTTTT.

V and J are TRBV7-2 and TRBJ2-3; D gene unclear. Deletions cut 1 base from V and 6 bases from J, with 8 bases between. Germline V lookup: CDR1 SGHTA, CDR2 FQGNSA. CDR3 length: 13 amino acids. In DNA, the CDR3 is TGTGCCAGCAGCTTAGAAGCGTCCGATACGCAGTATTTT. Translation gives CASSLEASDTQYF.

The V and J genes are TRBV6-1 and TRBJ1-1; D is uncertain. The CDR3 totals 14 residues. CDR1 and CDR2 from the germline V gene are MNHNS and SASEGT. V lost 2 bases and J lost 1, with 8 bases in between. CDR3 DNA sequence: TGTGCCAGCAGTGAACAGACGGGGAACACTGAAGCTTTCTTT. This encodes CASSEQTGNTEAFF.

This rearrangement joins TRBV19 to TRBJ2-2; D possibly corresponds to TRBD2 (6 bases). The CDR3 length is 13 residues. The germline CDR1 and CDR2 sequences are LNHDA and SQIVND (reference sequence). The germline V and J ends were trimmed by 7 bases and 6 bases, with 12 bases remaining between them. Here the CDR3 DNA reads TGTGCCAGTACTACAACGGGGGCCGGGGAGCTGTTTTTT. Translating it yields CASTTTGAGELFF.

The gene calls are TRBV4-1 and TRBJ1-1; unclear D gene. Germline values: CDR1 MGHRA, CDR2 YSYEKL. The ends were cut back, 0 bases at V and 2 bases at J, with 10 bases in the middle. The CDR3 consists of 15 residues. This chain's CDR3 is CASSQDFRGNTEAFF. The CDR3 DNA reads as TGCGCCAGCAGCCAAGATTTTCGGGGTAACACTGAAGCTTTCTTT.

The chain recombines TRBV4-3 with TRBJ2-5; D possibly corresponds to TRBD2 (5 bases). Germline CDR1 LGHNA, CDR2 YSLEER. The CDR3 runs 13 residues. V dropped 3 bases and J dropped 2 bases, with 7 bases sitting between them. The CDR3 loop is CASSQDFQETQYF. CDR3 coding DNA: TGCGCCAGCAGCCAGGACTTTCAAGAGACCCAGTACTTC.

V gene TRBV10-2 combines with J gene TRBJ1-1; D is possibly TRBD1 (5 bases). V lost 6 bases and J lost 3, with 14 bases in between. The CDR3 is made up of 14 amino acids. Germline CDR1 and CDR2: WSHSY and SAAADI. CDR3 DNA sequence: TGCGCCAGCAGCATTACAGGACGGGACACTGAAGCTTTCTTT. Its translation is CASSITGRDTEAFF.

The rearrangement joins TRBV6-5 to TRBJ2-7; 10 bases align to TRBD1. This CDR3 has 14 amino acids. Germline assignment: CDR1 MNHEY and CDR2 SVGAGI. The junction had 4 bases not matched to a gene; V was cut back by 8 bases and J by 0 bases. The CDR3 nucleotides read TGTGCCAGCTCCGGGACAGGGGTCTCCTACGAGCAGTACTTC. Translated: CASSGTGVSYEQYF.

The chain couples TRBV2 to TRBJ2-1; 10 bases map to TRBD2. The V gene end was trimmed by 6 bases and the J gene end by 3 bases; junction bases not matched to a gene: 5. The germline V gene has CDR1 SNHLY and CDR2 FYNNEI. The CDR3 consists of 15 residues. The CDR3 sequence is CASRGSGGGYNEQFF. CDR3 DNA: TGTGCCAGCAGGGGGAGCGGGGGGGGCTACAATGAGCAGTTCTTC.

Only a few counts were recorded for this clone. The chain recombines TRBV7-3 with TRBJ2-1; a weak D match, TRBD2 (6 bases). The CDR3 has 14 amino acids. V was cut by 5 bases and J by 0 bases, with 8 bases left in between. Germline values: CDR1 SGHTA, CDR2 FQGTGA. The DNA for the CDR3 is TGTGCCAGCAGCCCTAGCGTCTCCTACAATGAGCAGTTCTTC. It yields the protein CASSPSVSYNEQFF.

The chain couples TRBV6-5 to TRBJ2-2; TRBD2 matches at 7 bases. The germline V gene encodes CDR1 MNHEY and CDR2 SVGAGI. CDR3 length: 16 residues. J was trimmed by 0 bases and V by 2 bases; bases with no gene match: 3. CDR3 coding DNA: TGTGCCAGCAGTTACAAGGCGGGGGCGAACACCGGGGAGCTGTTTTTT. Amino acids: CASSYKAGANTGELFF.

V and J are TRBV2 and TRBJ2-7; a possible D gene is TRBD1 (6 bases). CDR1 is SNHLY, CDR2 FYNNEI, per germline. There are 15 residues in the CDR3. With 5 bases removed from V and 0 bases from J, the gap between germline ends came to 14 bases. DNA for the CDR3: TGTGCCAGCAGTCTCTCCGGGACACACTCCTACGAGCAGTACTTC. As protein: CASSLSGTHSYEQYF.

J is TRBJ2-7 and V is TRBV5-6; TRBD2 is a possible D gene (6 bases). Germline V gene data show CDR1 as SGHDT and CDR2 as YYEEEE. The CDR3 runs to 14 residues. Trimming stripped 4 bases from V and 0 bases from J, with 11 bases between. CDR3 loop: CASSLTGSSYEQYF. DNA of the CDR3: TGTGCCAGCAGCCTGACCGGGAGCTCCTACGAGCAGTACTTC.

This rearrangement joins TRBV15 to TRBJ2-2, with 9 positions matching TRBD1. Per the germline V gene, CDR1 is LNHNV and CDR2 is YYDKDF (reference sequence). Losses at the gene ends were 5 bases for V and 7 bases for J; bases not matched to a gene: 5. The CDR3 spans 14 residues. CDR3 sequence: CATSWDRVIGELFF. The CDR3 DNA is TGTGCCACCAGCTGGGACAGGGTGATCGGGGAGCTGTTTTTT.

This clone was detected many times. The chain has TRBV10-1 and TRBJ2-2; a weak D match, TRBD1 (6 bases). CDR3 length: 16 residues. CDR1 and CDR2 (germline): WNHNN, SYGVQD (reference sequence). V was clipped by 6 bases and J by 2 bases, with 16 bases between them. CDR3 region: CASSVLGTPNTGELFF. DNA for the CDR3: TGCGCCAGCAGCGTTCTCGGGACACCCAACACCGGGGAGCTGTTTTTT.

This CDR3 reads CASTGGVSGGEKLFF. The CDR3 DNA follows: TGTGCCAGTACTGGCGGAGTCTCGGGAGGCGAAAAACTGTTTTTT. The rearrangement uses TRBV19 and TRBJ1-4; D ambiguous. Germline-derived CDR1 and CDR2 are LNHDA and SQIVND (reference sequence). V was trimmed by 7 bases and J by 8 bases, leaving 20 bases between them. This CDR3 has 15 amino acids.

V usage is TRBV4-3 and J usage is TRBJ2-6; D might be TRBD1 (5 bases). Trimming shortened V by 0 bases and J by 2 bases, and 14 bases separated the two germline ends. Germline CDR1 reads LGHNA; CDR2 reads YSLEER. The CDR3 spans 18 residues. CDR3: CASSQDWQLGPGANVLTF. For the CDR3, the DNA is TGCGCCAGCAGCCAAGATTGGCAGTTGGGGCCTGGGGCCAACGTCCTGACTTTC.

The genes are TRBV5-1 and TRBJ2-5, with D possibly being TRBD2 (7 bases). The CDR3 extends over 15 amino acids. Germline V gene sequence: CDR1 SGHRS, CDR2 YFSETQ. Trimming took off 3 bases at V and 6 bases at J, with 18 bases between the two ends. In DNA, the CDR3 is TGCGCCAGCAGCTCCAACGGGGGGCCGGAGAAGACCCAGTACTTC. Protein sequence: CASSSNGGPEKTQYF.

This clone came up a few times. The rearrangement uses TRBV5-6 and TRBJ1-1; TRBD1 matches 11 bases. CDR1 and CDR2 from the germline V gene are SGHDT and YYEEEE. J was trimmed by 4 bases and V by 4 bases; bases with no gene match: 3. The CDR3 runs to 14 residues. For the CDR3, the DNA is TGTGCCAGCAGCCGGGACAGGGGGATCACTGAAGCTTTCTTT. Translation gives CASSRDRGITEAFF.

The chain joins TRBV20-1 to TRBJ2-1; no clear D gene. Trimming cost V 5 bases and J 10 bases, with 6 bases left between them. The CDR3 spans 9 residues. Germline values: CDR1 DFQATT, CDR2 SNEGSKA (reference sequence). The CDR3: CSARSEQFF. In DNA form, the CDR3 reads TGCAGTGCTCGGAGCGAGCAGTTCTTC.